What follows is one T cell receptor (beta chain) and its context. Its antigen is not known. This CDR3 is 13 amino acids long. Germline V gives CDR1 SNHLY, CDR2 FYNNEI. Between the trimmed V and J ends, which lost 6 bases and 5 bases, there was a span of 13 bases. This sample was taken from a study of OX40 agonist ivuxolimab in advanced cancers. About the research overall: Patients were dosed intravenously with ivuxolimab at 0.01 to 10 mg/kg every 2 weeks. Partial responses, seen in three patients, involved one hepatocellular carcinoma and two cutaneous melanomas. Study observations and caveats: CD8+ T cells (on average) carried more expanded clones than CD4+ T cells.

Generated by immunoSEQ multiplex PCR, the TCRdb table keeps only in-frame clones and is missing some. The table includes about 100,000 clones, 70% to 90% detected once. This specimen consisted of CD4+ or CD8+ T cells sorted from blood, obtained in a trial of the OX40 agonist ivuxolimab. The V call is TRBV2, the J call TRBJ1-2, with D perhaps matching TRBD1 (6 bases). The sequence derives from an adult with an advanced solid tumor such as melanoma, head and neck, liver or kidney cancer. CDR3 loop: CASRGGQGYGYTF. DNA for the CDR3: TGTGCCAGCAGGGGAGGGCAGGGGTATGGCTACACCTTC. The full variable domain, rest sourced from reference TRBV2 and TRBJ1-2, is EPEVTQTPSHQVTQMGQEVILRCVPISNHLYFYWYRQILGQKVEFLVSFYNNEISEKSEIFDDQFSVERPDGSNFTLKIRSTKLEDSAMYFCASRGGQGYGYTFGSGTRLTVV.